This T cell receptor (beta chain) is from a study of blood T cell repertoires in COVID-19. Across the whole study: The United States, Italy and Spain supplied acute and convalescent COVID-19 samples.

Germline V gene data show CDR1 as MGHDK and CDR2 as SYGVNS. The CDR3 has 15 amino acids. Trimming took off 6 bases at V and 1 base at J, with 15 bases between the two ends. Authors' processing steps: Estimates of nucleated cell counts were drawn from the amplification of reference gene primers. Produced via immunoSEQ multiplex PCR; TCRdb's table is partial and in-frame only. The V and J calls and clone size were taken over from that table, and D and trimming were inferred from the DNA. This table holds 25,000 to 35,000 clones, under 95% found once. The source of this sequence is a man aged 70 or older with active or convalescent COVID-19. The rearrangement links TRBV25-1 to TRBJ1-1, with D possibly matching TRBD1 (6 bases). The sample consisted of peripheral blood. CDR3 in amino acids: CASRDRTATNTEAFF. CDR3 sequence (DNA): TGTGCCAGCAGGGATAGGACAGCCACGAACACTGAAGCTTTCTTT.